One and the same sample provided the 9 T cell receptor beta chains below, sequenced in a study of T cell responses to AZD1222 COVID-19 vaccine (TCRdb year 2021). Library construction relied on the immunoSEQ multiplex PCR assay. TCRdb carries this immuneACCESS record with in-frame sequences only. Its versions omit some clonotypes, under half of them owing to an unresolved V gene in the studies checked, with the rest unexplained. In all, the sample holds about 170,000 clones, and more than 90% of those were seen once. Together, the top ten hold 1.6% of the sample. According to the study, the label for this sample's time point signals: baseline before first vaccination. The sample was peripheral blood, taken on day 0 of AZD1222 vaccination. These receptors came from an adult in good health.

The chain couples TRBV12-3 or TRBV12-4 to TRBJ1-1, with D unclear. There are 13 residues in the CDR3. V lost 7 bases to trimming and J lost 4 bases, with 13 bases between them. CDR3 amino acids: CASKFREGTEAFF. For the CDR3, the DNA is TGTGCCAGCAAATTTCGAGAGGGCACTGAAGCTTTCTTT.

This chain joins TRBV19 and TRBJ1-2; perhaps TRBD1 as D (5 bases). The CDR3 length is 14 residues. In germline, CDR1 is LNHDA, CDR2 SQIVND (reference sequence). Trimming removed 3 bases at V and 8 bases at J, with 16 bases between. CDR3 coding DNA: TGTGCCAGTAGTATTCGAGACCTTACAGGAGGCTACACCTTC. Protein product: CASSIRDLTGGYTF.

The chain employs TRBV9 and TRBJ1-1, with 7 nucleotides matching TRBD1. The CDR3 is 16 residues long. Germline V lookup: CDR1 SGDLS, CDR2 YYNGEE. After removal of 4 bases from V and 1 base from J, the junction contained 10 bases not matched to a gene. CDR3 amino acids: CASSPRPDRRNTEAFF. The CDR3 bases are TGTGCCAGCAGCCCCCGTCCGGACAGGCGGAACACTGAAGCTTTCTTT.

The chain carries TRBV19 and TRBJ1-2, with a possible D match to TRBD1 (6 bases). There are 13 residues in the CDR3. Germline values: CDR1 LNHDA, CDR2 SQIVND (reference sequence). V lost 5 bases and J 4 bases, leaving 11 bases between the germline ends. The CDR3 is CASSPQGFYGYTF. In DNA, the CDR3 is TGTGCCAGTAGTCCACAGGGCTTCTATGGCTACACCTTC.

The chain uses TRBV5-5 and TRBJ2-1; perhaps TRBD1 as D (6 bases). The germline V gene encodes CDR1 SGHKS and CDR2 YYEKEE (reference sequence). The V end was cut by 2 bases, the J end by 0 bases, with 18 bases between. The CDR3 is made up of 18 amino acids. Here the CDR3 DNA reads TGTGCCAGCAGCTTTGGTGGGAACTCGGACAGCTCCTACAATGAGCAGTTCTTC. Translation: CASSFGGNSDSSYNEQFF.

J is TRBJ1-1 and V is TRBV5-1; 9 bases fit TRBD1. V lost 4 bases and J lost 4; bases outside the gene matches: 2. The germline V gene encodes CDR1 SGHRS and CDR2 YFSETQ. The length of the CDR3 is 13 residues. In DNA, the CDR3 is TGCGCCAGCAGCCGACAGGGGGGCACTGAAGCTTTCTTT. As protein: CASSRQGGTEAFF. Full variable domain (remainder filled in from reference TRBV5-1 and TRBJ1-1): KAGVTQTPRYLIKTRGQQVTLSCSPISGHRSVSWYQQTPGQGLQFLFEYFSETQRNKGNFPGRFSGRQFSNSRSEMNVSTLELGDSALYLCASSRQGGTEAFFGQGTRLTVV.

This clone was found once. The chain links TRBV5-1 to TRBJ2-7; 7 positions match TRBD2. V gave up 2 bases and J gave up 5 bases; unmatched junction bases: 7. The CDR3 contains 14 residues. Germline CDR1 reads SGHRS; CDR2 reads YFSETQ. CDR3 in amino acids: CASSLIPGGDEQYF. As DNA, the CDR3 is TGCGCCAGCAGCTTAATACCGGGGGGTGACGAGCAGTACTTC.

The chain is built from TRBV9 and TRBJ2-2; D unclear. Germline assignment: CDR1 SGDLS and CDR2 YYNGEE. V was trimmed by 3 bases and J by 5 bases, leaving 8 bases between them. The CDR3 runs 13 residues. CDR3 in amino acids: CASSDGTTGELFF. Here the CDR3 DNA reads TGTGCCAGCAGCGACGGAACAACCGGGGAGCTGTTTTTT.

The chain has TRBV19 and TRBJ2-5, with 8 nucleotides matching TRBD2. Germline CDR1 and CDR2: LNHDA and SQIVND (reference sequence). The junction had 4 bases not matched to a gene; V was cut back by 3 bases and J by 4 bases. This CDR3 has 14 amino acids. The CDR3 nucleotides are TGTGCCAGTAGTATTCGGGGGGGCCCAGAGACCCAGTACTTC. Encoded protein: CASSIRGGPETQYF.